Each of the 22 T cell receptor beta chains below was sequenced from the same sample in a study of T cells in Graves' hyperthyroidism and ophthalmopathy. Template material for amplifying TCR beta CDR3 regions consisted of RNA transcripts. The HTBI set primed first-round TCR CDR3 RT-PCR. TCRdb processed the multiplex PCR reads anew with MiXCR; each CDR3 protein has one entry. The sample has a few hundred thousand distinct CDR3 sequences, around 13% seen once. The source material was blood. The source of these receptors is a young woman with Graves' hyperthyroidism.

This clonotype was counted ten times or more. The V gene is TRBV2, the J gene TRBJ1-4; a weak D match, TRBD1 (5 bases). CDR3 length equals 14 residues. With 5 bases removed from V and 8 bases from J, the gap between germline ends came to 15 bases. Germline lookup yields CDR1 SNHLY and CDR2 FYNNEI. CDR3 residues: CASSPRERGEKLFF. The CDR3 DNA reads TGTGCCAGCAGTCCTCGGGAGCGGGGGGAAAAACTGTTTTTT. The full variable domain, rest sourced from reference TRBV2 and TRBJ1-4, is EPEVTQTPSHQVTQMGQEVILRCVPISNHLYFYWYRQILGQKVEFLVSFYNNEISEKSEIFDDQFSVERPDGSNFTLKIRSTKLEDSAMYFCASSPRERGEKLFFGSGTQLSVL.

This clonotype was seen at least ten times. CDR3 protein: CASSRPREGPQYEQYF. The CDR3 nucleotides are TGTGCCAGCAGCCGTCCGCGGGAGGGCCCCCAGTACGAGCAGTACTTC. The chain recombines TRBV3-1 with TRBJ2-7; TRBD2 matches 9 bases. The J segment lost 4 bases and the V segment lost 4 bases, leaving 11 bases of the junction unmatched. Looked up from germline, CDR1 is LGHDT and CDR2 is YNNKEL (reference sequence). This CDR3 has 16 residues.

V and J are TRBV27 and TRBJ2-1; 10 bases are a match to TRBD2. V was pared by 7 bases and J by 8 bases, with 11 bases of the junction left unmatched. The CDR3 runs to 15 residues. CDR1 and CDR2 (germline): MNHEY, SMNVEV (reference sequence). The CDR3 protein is CASNRLAGPSDEQFF. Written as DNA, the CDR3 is TGTGCCAGCAACCGACTAGCGGGTCCTTCCGATGAGCAGTTCTTC.

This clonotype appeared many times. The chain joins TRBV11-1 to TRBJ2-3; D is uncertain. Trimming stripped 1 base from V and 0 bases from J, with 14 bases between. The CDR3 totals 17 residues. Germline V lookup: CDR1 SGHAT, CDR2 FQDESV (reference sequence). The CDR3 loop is CASSLGIAEISTDTQYF. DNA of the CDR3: TGTGCCAGCAGCTTAGGTATTGCGGAGATTAGCACAGATACGCAGTATTTT.

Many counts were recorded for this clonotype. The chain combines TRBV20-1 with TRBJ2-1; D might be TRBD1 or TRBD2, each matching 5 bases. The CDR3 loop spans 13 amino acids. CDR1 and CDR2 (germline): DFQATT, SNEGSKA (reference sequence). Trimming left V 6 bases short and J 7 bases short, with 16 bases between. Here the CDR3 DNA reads TGCAGTGCCAAAGGGACCATCCCTAATGAGCAGTTCTTC. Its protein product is CSAKGTIPNEQFF.

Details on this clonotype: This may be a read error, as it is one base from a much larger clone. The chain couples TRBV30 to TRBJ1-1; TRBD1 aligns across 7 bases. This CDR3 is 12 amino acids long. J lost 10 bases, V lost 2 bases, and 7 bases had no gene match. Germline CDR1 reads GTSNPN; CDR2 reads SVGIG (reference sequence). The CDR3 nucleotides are TGTGCCTGGAGTCCCCCGGGACAGAGAGCTTTCTTT. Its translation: CAWSPPGQRAFF. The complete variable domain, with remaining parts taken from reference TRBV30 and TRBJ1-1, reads SQTIHQWPATLVQPVGSPLSLECTVEGTSNPNLYWYRQAAGRGLQLLFYSVGIGQISSEVPQNLSASRPQDRQFILSSKKLLLSDSGFYLCAWSPPGQRAFFGQGTRLTVV.

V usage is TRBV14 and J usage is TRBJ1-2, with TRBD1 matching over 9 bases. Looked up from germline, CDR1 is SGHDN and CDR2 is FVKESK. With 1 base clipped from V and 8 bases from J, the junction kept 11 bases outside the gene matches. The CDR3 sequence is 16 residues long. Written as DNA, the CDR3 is TGTGCCAGCAGCCAAGGCCTGGACAGGGGTTCTCGAGGCTACACCTTC. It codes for CASSQGLDRGSRGYTF.

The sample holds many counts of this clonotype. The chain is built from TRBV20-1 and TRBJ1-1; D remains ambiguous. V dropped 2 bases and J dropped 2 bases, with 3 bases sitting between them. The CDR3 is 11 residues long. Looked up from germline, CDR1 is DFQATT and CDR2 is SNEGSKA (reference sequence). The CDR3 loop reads CSARSNTEAFF. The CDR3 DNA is TGCAGTGCTAGAAGCAACACTGAAGCTTTCTTT.

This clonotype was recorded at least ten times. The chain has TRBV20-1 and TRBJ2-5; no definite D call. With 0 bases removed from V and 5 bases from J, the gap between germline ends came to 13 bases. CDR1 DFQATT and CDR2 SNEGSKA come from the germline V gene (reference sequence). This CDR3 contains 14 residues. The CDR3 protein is CSARESSQQETQYF. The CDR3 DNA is TGCAGTGCTAGAGAAAGTAGCCAGCAGGAGACCCAGTACTTC.

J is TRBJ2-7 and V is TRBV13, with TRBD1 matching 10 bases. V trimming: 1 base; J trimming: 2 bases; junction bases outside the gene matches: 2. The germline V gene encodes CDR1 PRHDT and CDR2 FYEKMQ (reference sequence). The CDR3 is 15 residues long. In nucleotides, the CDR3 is TGTGCCAGCAGCTTAGTCGGGACAGGGGCCTACGAGCAGTACTTC. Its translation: CASSLVGTGAYEQYF.

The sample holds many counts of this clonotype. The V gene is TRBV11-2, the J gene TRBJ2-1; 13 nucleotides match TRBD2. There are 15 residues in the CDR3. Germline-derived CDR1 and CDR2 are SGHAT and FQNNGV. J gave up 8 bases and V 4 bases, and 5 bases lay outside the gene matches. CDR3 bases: TGTGCCAGCAGCTCCGGACTAGCGGGAGCCGATGAGCAGTTCTTC. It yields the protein CASSSGLAGADEQFF.

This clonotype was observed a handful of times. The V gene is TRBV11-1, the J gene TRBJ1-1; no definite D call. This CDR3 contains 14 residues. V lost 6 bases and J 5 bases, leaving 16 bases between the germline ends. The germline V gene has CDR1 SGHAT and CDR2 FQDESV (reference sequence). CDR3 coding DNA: TGTGCCAGCAGTACCACATATATGGATACTGAAGCTTTCTTT. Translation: CASSTTYMDTEAFF.

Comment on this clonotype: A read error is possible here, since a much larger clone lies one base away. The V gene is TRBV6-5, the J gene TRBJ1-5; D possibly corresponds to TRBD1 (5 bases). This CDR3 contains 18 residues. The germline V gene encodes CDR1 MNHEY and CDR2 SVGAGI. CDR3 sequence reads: CASSYSRRGRYSKQPQHF. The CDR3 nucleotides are TGTGCCAGCAGTTACTCGCGACGGGGGAGGTATAGCAAACAGCCCCAGCATTTT.

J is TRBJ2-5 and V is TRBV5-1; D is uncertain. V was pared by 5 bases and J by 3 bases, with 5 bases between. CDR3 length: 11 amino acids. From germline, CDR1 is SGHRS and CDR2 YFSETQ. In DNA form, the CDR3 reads TGCGCCAGCAGGGCGGAAGAGACCCAGTACTTC. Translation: CASRAEETQYF.

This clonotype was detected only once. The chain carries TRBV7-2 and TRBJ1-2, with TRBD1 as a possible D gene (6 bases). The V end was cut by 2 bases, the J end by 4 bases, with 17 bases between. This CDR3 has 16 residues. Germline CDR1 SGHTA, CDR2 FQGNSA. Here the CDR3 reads CASSLTPRGQGYGYTF. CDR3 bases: TGTGCCAGCAGCTTAACTCCCCGGGGGCAGGGCTATGGCTACACCTTC.

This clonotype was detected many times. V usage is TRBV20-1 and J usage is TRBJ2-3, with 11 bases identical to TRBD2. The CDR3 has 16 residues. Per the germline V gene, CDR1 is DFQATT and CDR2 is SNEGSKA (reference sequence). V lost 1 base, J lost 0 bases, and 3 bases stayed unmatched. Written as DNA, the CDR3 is TGCAGTGCTAGAGGACTAGCGGGAACAAGCACAGATACGCAGTATTTT. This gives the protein CSARGLAGTSTDTQYF.

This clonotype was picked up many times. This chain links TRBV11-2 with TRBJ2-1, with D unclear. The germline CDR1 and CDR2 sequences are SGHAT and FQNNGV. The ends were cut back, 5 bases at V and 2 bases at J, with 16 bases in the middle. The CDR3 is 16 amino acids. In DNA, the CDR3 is TGTGCCAGCAGCCTCCGAGTATGGGGAACCTACAATGAGCAGTTCTTC. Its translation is CASSLRVWGTYNEQFF.

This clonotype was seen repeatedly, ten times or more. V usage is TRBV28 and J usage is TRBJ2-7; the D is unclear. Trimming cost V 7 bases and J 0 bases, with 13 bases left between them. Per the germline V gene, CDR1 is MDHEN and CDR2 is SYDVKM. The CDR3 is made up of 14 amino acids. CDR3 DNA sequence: TGTGCCAGCATTAATACTCCTAACTCCTACGAGCAGTACTTC. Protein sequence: CASINTPNSYEQYF.

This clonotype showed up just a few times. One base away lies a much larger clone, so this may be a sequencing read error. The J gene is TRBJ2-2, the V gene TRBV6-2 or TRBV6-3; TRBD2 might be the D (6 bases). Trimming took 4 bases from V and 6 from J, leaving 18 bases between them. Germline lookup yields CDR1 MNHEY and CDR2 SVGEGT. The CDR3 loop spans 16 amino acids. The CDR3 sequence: CASSFLTNGRPGELFF. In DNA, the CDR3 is TGTGCCAGCAGTTTCCTCACTAACGGGAGACCCGGGGAGCTGTTTTTT.

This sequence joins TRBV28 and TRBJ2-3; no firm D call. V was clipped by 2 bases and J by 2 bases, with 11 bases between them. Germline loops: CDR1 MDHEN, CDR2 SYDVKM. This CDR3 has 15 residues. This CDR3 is CASSLVSQVTDTQYF. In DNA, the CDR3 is TGTGCCAGCAGTTTAGTTTCTCAAGTCACAGATACGCAGTATTTT.

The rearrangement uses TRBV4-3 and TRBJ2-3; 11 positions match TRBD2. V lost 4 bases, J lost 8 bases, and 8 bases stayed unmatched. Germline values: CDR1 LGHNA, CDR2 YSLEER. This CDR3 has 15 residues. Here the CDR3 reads CASSPRLAGGSTQYF. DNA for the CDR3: TGCGCCAGCAGCCCCCGGTTAGCGGGAGGGTCTACGCAGTATTTT.

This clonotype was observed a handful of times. The CDR3 sequence is CASSEGGPDYNEQFF. The CDR3 DNA reads as TGTGCCAGCAGTGAAGGCGGGCCGGATTACAATGAGCAGTTCTTC. This chain connects TRBV2 to TRBJ2-1, with D possibly being TRBD2 (5 bases). This CDR3 has 15 residues. V lost 1 base and J 4 bases, leaving 11 bases between the germline ends. Germline-derived CDR1 and CDR2 are SNHLY and FYNNEI.